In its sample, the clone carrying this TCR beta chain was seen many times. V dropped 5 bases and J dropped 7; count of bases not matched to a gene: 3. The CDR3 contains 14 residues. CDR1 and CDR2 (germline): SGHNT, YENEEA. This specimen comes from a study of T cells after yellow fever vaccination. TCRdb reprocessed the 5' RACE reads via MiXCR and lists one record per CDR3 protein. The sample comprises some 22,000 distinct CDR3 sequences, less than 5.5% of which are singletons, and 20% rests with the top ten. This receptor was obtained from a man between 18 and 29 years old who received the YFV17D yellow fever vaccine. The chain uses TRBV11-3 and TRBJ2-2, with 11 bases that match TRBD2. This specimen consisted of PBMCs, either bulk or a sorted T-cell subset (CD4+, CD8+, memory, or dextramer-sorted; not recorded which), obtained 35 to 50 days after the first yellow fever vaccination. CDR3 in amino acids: CASSGGLADGELFF. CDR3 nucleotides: TGTGCCAGCAGCGGGGGACTAGCGGACGGGGAGCTGTTTTTT.